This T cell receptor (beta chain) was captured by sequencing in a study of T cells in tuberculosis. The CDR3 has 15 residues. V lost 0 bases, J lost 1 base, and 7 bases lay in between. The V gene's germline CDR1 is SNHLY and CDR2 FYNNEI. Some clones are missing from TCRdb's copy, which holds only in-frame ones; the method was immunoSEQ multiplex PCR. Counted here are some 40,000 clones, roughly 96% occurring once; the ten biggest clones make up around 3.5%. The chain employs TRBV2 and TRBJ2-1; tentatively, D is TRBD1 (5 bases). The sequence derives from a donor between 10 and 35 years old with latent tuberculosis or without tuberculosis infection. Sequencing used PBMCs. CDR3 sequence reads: CASSEARDSYNEQFF. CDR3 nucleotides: TGTGCCAGCAGTGAAGCCAGGGATTCCTACAATGAGCAGTTCTTC.